What follows are 18 T cell receptor beta chains derived from one specimen sequenced in a study of early T cells in non-severe SARS-CoV-2 infection (dated by TCRdb to the early 2020s). The receptor library was made with 5' RACE. Instrument used: NextSeq 500. Using fastp at Q25 and MiXCR, TCRdb reprocessed the public reads and kept productive beta chains. Each CDR3 protein gets just one entry, which takes the most common genes and DNA from the rows behind it. This sample gives some 110,000 distinct CDR3 sequences in total; more than 12% of them show up just once. The ten largest clones capture 21% of the sample. Source material: whole blood. All receptors come from an adult who was a healthcare worker with PCR-confirmed SARS-CoV-2 infection or an uninfected control (not recorded which).

This clonotype was seen a few times. The chain is built from TRBV10-3 and TRBJ1-2; 7 nucleotides match TRBD1. V lost 2 bases, J lost 4 bases, and 4 bases stayed unmatched. The length of the CDR3 is 14 residues. Looked up from germline, CDR1 is ENHRY and CDR2 is SYGVKD. CDR3 sequence (DNA): TGTGCCATCAGTGAGACAGGGGTCGGCTATGGCTACACCTTC. Amino acids: CAISETGVGYGYTF.

The rearrangement uses TRBV29-1 and TRBJ2-3; D remains ambiguous. The CDR3 loop spans 12 amino acids. With 4 bases removed from V and 2 bases from J, the gap between germline ends came to 7 bases. CDR1 and CDR2 from the germline V gene are SQVTM and ANQGSEA. The CDR3 bases are TGCAGCGTTGGGGTCAACACAGATACGCAGTATTTT. As protein: CSVGVNTDTQYF.

The rearrangement joins TRBV5-5 to TRBJ1-5; no clear D. V lost 0 bases and J lost 2, with 9 bases in between. Germline lookup yields CDR1 SGHKS and CDR2 YYEKEE (reference sequence). CDR3 size: 15 residues. In nucleotides, the CDR3 is TGTGCCAGCAGCTTGGACGGATCGGGCAATCAGCCCCAGCATTTT. Its translation is CASSLDGSGNQPQHF.

At least ten counts were recorded for this clonotype. The chain is built from TRBV5-1 and TRBJ1-1; no definite D call. CDR1 is SGHRS and CDR2 is YFSETQ in the germline V gene. The CDR3 has 15 amino acids. The V end was cut by 0 bases, the J end by 2 bases, with 11 bases between. The CDR3 DNA sequence: TGCGCCAGCAGCTTGGATGTACAGAAAAACACTGAAGCTTTCTTT. Amino acids: CASSLDVQKNTEAFF.

The rearrangement uses TRBV9 and TRBJ1-6, with no clear D. This CDR3 has 13 residues. Germline V gene lookup returns CDR1 SGDLS and CDR2 YYNGEE. The V end lost 4 bases, the J end lost 7 bases, and 9 bases lay between the germline ends. This chain's CDR3 is CASSLAGNSPLHF. CDR3 nucleotides: TGTGCCAGCAGCCTCGCGGGCAATTCACCCCTCCACTTT. The full variable domain, completed using reference TRBV9 and TRBJ1-6, is DSGVTQTPKHLITATGQRVTLRCSPRSGDLSVYWYQQSLDQGLQFLIQYYNGEERAKGNILERFSAQQFPDLHSELNLSSLELGDSALYFCASSLAGNSPLHFGNGTRLTVT.

The chain uses TRBV12-3 or TRBV12-4 and TRBJ2-1; 7 bases line up with TRBD1. Unmatched junction bases numbered 8, after V lost 6 bases and J lost 6 bases. This CDR3 is 14 amino acids long. The CDR3 DNA is TGTGCCAGCAGACGATACGGGACAGTCAATGAGCAGTTCTTC. Translation: CASRRYGTVNEQFF.

The J gene is TRBJ1-2, the V gene TRBV12-3 or TRBV12-4; D gene ambiguous. This CDR3 comprises 13 residues. V dropped 6 bases and J dropped 8 bases, with 16 bases sitting between them. The CDR3 sequence: CASSRRLLSGYTF. The DNA of the CDR3 is TGTGCCAGCAGCCGTCGACTCCTGAGCGGCTACACCTTC.

The chain carries TRBV20-1 and TRBJ2-1, with TRBD1 as a possible D gene (5 bases). The CDR3 has 12 residues. Per germline, CDR1 DFQATT and CDR2 SNEGSKA (reference sequence). Trimming took 5 bases from V and 1 from J, leaving 6 bases between them. The CDR3 DNA reads as TGCAGTGCTCAGGGATCCTACAATGAGCAGTTCTTC. Amino acids: CSAQGSYNEQFF.

The chain employs TRBV4-2 and TRBJ1-5; D not resolved. The V gene lost 0 bases and the J gene lost 3 bases, with 12 bases spanning the gap. The CDR3 sequence is 16 residues long. Germline loops: CDR1 LGHNA, CDR2 YNFKEQ. CDR3 sequence reads: CASSQEGRIDNQPQHF. The CDR3, as DNA: TGTGCCAGCAGCCAAGAGGGCAGGATAGACAATCAGCCCCAGCATTTT.

The chain is built from TRBV4-1 and TRBJ2-7; D may be TRBD2 (6 bases). V shed 2 bases and J shed 3 bases, with 14 bases lying between them. Germline CDR1 and CDR2: MGHRA and YSYEKL. The CDR3 totals 15 residues. The CDR3 DNA follows: TGCGCCAGCAGCCAAACTCCCGGGACTTACTACGAGCAGTACTTC. Residues: CASSQTPGTYYEQYF.

In DNA form, the CDR3 reads TGTGCCAGCACCCTGACAGGGAACCCAGATACGCAGTATTTT. Translating gives CASTLTGNPDTQYF. This rearrangement joins TRBV6-5 to TRBJ2-3, with TRBD1 matching over 7 bases. Germline V gene sequence: CDR1 MNHEY, CDR2 SVGAGI. V trimming: 7 bases; J trimming: 4 bases; junction bases outside the gene matches: 8. The CDR3 sequence is 14 residues long.

This clonotype was picked up many times. This chain uses TRBV11-2 with TRBJ2-7, with TRBD1 matching 7 bases. CDR1 SGHAT and CDR2 FQNNGV come from the germline V gene. Losses at the gene ends were 2 bases for V and 1 base for J; bases not matched to a gene: 2. The CDR3 consists of 14 residues. The CDR3 here is CASSLYRGSYEQYF. CDR3 DNA: TGTGCCAGCAGCTTATACAGGGGTTCCTACGAGCAGTACTTC. Variable domain in full (rest from reference TRBV11-2 and TRBJ2-7): EAGVAQSPRYKIIEKRQSVAFWCNPISGHATLYWYQQILGQGPKLLIQFQNNGVVDDSQLPKDRFSAERLKGVDSTLKIQPAKLEDSAVYLCASSLYRGSYEQYFGPGTRLTVT.

The table lists this clonotype with a few counts. This chain connects TRBV30 to TRBJ1-1; D ambiguous. Germline lookup yields CDR1 GTSNPN and CDR2 SVGIG (reference sequence). Trimming took off 0 bases at V and 6 bases at J, with 5 bases between the two ends. The CDR3 is 11 residues long. DNA for the CDR3: TGTGCCTGGAGTGTATCAGCTGAAGCTTTCTTT. Protein sequence: CAWSVSAEAFF.

At least ten counts were recorded for this clonotype. The V and J genes are TRBV5-6 and TRBJ1-4; D might be TRBD1 (6 bases). Trimming shortened V by 7 bases and J by 12 bases, and 19 bases separated the two germline ends. The CDR3 is 13 residues long. Germline assignment: CDR1 SGHDT and CDR2 YYEEEE. In nucleotides, the CDR3 is TGTGCCAGCGGCACGCAACAGGGTACACAACTGTTTTTT. Protein product: CASGTQQGTQLFF.

There are a few counts of this clonotype. This sequence joins TRBV12-3 or TRBV12-4 and TRBJ2-4; D is possibly TRBD1 (6 bases). This CDR3 region has 14 residues. V dropped 1 base and J dropped 6 bases, with 10 bases sitting between them. The CDR3 bases are TGTGCCAGCAGTTTAGGGACAGAAAGAAACATTCAGTACTTC. It specifies CASSLGTERNIQYF.

This clonotype has just a few counts. V gene TRBV7-8 combines with J gene TRBJ2-3; TRBD2 matches at 14 bases. V shed 4 bases and J 3 bases; nucleotides not matched to a gene: 3. Per the germline V gene, CDR1 is SGHVS and CDR2 is FQNEAQ. The CDR3 runs 16 residues. The CDR3 DNA reads TGTGCCAGCAGCTCAAGACTAGCGGGGGGGACAGATACGCAGTATTTT. Translation gives CASSSRLAGGTDTQYF.

A few counts support this clonotype. V is TRBV27 and J is TRBJ2-5; D ambiguous. V lost 5 bases and J 3 bases, leaving 10 bases between the germline ends. Per the germline V gene, CDR1 is MNHEY and CDR2 is SMNVEV (reference sequence). CDR3 size: 13 residues. The CDR3 sequence: CASSREVEETQYF. Written as DNA, the CDR3 is TGTGCCAGCAGTCGTGAGGTAGAAGAGACCCAGTACTTC.

In its sample, this clonotype was seen many times. The rearrangement links TRBV7-2 to TRBJ2-1; D is undetermined. Per germline, CDR1 SGHTA and CDR2 FQGNSA. Trimming removed 4 bases from V and 0 bases from J, with 4 bases in between. The CDR3 is 13 residues long. CDR3 sequence reads: CASSSFSYNEQFF. The CDR3 DNA follows: TGTGCCAGCAGCTCTTTCTCCTACAATGAGCAGTTCTTC.